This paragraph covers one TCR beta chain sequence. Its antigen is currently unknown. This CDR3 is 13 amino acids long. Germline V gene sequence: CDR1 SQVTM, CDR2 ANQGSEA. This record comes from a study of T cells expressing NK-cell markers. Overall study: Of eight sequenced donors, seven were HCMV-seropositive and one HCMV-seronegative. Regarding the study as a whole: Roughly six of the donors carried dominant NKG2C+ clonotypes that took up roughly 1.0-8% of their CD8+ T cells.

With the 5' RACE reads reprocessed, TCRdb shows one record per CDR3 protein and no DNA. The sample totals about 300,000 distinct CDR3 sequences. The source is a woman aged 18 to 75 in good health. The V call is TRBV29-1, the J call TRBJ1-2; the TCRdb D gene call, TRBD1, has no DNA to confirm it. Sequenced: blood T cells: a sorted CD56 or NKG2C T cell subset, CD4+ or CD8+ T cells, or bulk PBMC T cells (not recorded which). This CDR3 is CSEAGTGGVGYTF.